One sample yielded the 11 T cell receptor beta chains listed below, sequenced in a study of T cell responses to AZD1222 COVID-19 vaccine. Profiling relied on immunoSEQ multiplex PCR, and the TCRdb table lists in-frame clones only, not all of them. Here the sample spans about 110,000 clones, roughly 87% being singletons. The sequencing used peripheral blood, collected on day 0 of MenACWY control vaccination. These receptors came from an adult in good health.

The chain employs TRBV4-3 and TRBJ1-1; D might be TRBD1 (6 bases). The CDR3 covers 18 residues. V lost 0 bases, J lost 0 bases, and 17 bases lay in between. The germline V gene encodes CDR1 LGHNA and CDR2 YSLEER. As DNA, the CDR3 is TGCGCCAGCAGCCAAGAAATGGGTGGGCAGGGGATGAACACTGAAGCTTTCTTT. Protein: CASSQEMGGQGMNTEAFF.

The rearrangement links TRBV7-9 to TRBJ2-6; no firm D call. With 2 bases removed from V and 3 bases from J, the gap between germline ends came to 5 bases. The CDR3 spans 14 residues. Germline CDR1 reads SEHNR; CDR2 reads FQNEAQ (reference sequence). The CDR3 DNA reads TGTGCCAGCAGCTTATTGGATGGGGCCAACGTCCTGACTTTC. It codes for CASSLLDGANVLTF.

This sequence joins TRBV29-1 and TRBJ2-7; TRBD1 aligns across 9 bases. The CDR3 spans 13 residues. Germline V gene sequence: CDR1 SQVTM, CDR2 ANQGSEA. The V gene end was trimmed by 3 bases and the J gene end by 2 bases; junction bases not matched to a gene: 2. CDR3: CSVDGTGPYEQYF. In DNA form, the CDR3 reads TGCAGCGTTGATGGGACAGGGCCCTACGAGCAGTACTTC.

The chain has TRBV29-1 and TRBJ2-1, with D possibly being TRBD1 or TRBD2 (5 bases each). With 0 bases removed from V and 1 base from J, the gap between germline ends came to 13 bases. CDR1 and CDR2 (germline): SQVTM, ANQGSEA. CDR3 length equals 16 residues. CDR3 sequence: CSVEDGGRRSYNEQFF. The CDR3 DNA reads as TGCAGCGTTGAAGATGGGGGACGGAGATCCTACAATGAGCAGTTCTTC.

The chain uses TRBV23-1 and TRBJ2-7; TRBD1 matches at 7 bases. TRBV23-1 is an open reading frame, and its role is uncertain. The CDR3 has 15 amino acids. The J segment lost 2 bases and the V segment lost 4 bases, leaving 8 bases of the junction unmatched. CDR3 region: CASSPTTGQAYEQYF. The CDR3 DNA follows: TGCGCCAGCAGTCCCACGACAGGGCAGGCCTACGAGCAGTACTTC.

In nucleotides, the CDR3 is TGCGCCAGCAGCCCTAGCGGGGGCACAGATACGCAGTATTTT. It is translated as CASSPSGGTDTQYF. V usage is TRBV5-1 and J usage is TRBJ2-3; 9 bases are shared with TRBD2. Germline V gene lookup returns CDR1 SGHRS and CDR2 YFSETQ. The CDR3 consists of 14 residues. Germline trimming cut 4 bases from V and 1 base from J; bases unmatched to any gene: 1.

The chain carries TRBV12-3 or TRBV12-4 and TRBJ1-1; D unclear. Trimming shortened V by 6 bases and J by 1 base, and 3 bases separated the two germline ends. CDR3 length: 11 amino acids. The CDR3 DNA sequence: TGTGCCAGCAGGGGGAACACTGAAGCTTTCTTT. It specifies CASRGNTEAFF.

The chain has TRBV7-9 and TRBJ1-1; D unresolved. Trimming cost V 5 bases and J 1 base, with 14 bases left between them. The CDR3 runs 15 residues. Germline values: CDR1 SEHNR, CDR2 FQNEAQ (reference sequence). CDR3 sequence reads: CASSPGHPGNTEAFF. In nucleotides, the CDR3 is TGTGCCAGCAGCCCCGGTCATCCGGGGAACACTGAAGCTTTCTTT.

This rearrangement joins TRBV6-1 to TRBJ2-2; TRBD2 matches at 12 bases. The CDR3 contains 17 residues. CDR1 and CDR2 from the germline V gene are MNHNS and SASEGT. The ends lost 2 bases at V and 7 bases at J; junction bases unmatched: 8. CDR3 DNA sequence: TGTGCCAGCAGTGAAAGTCCTAGCGGGGGGGCTAACGGGGAGCTGTTTTTT. It yields the protein CASSESPSGGANGELFF.

This chain connects TRBV5-6 to TRBJ1-2, with 7 bases matching TRBD1. Trimming removed 0 bases from V and 0 bases from J; junction bases left unmatched: 5. The CDR3 runs to 16 residues. From germline, CDR1 is SGHDT and CDR2 YYEEEE. The CDR3 region is CASSLAYGQANYGYTF. As DNA, the CDR3 is TGTGCCAGCAGCTTGGCCTATGGACAGGCTAACTATGGCTACACCTTC.

This chain connects TRBV5-1 to TRBJ1-5; no clear D. CDR3 length equals 16 residues. Trimming pared 4 bases from V and 2 bases from J, leaving 16 bases between. The germline CDR1 and CDR2 sequences are SGHRS and YFSETQ. The CDR3 reads CASSVGPQVGNQPQHF. CDR3 nucleotide sequence: TGCGCCAGCAGCGTCGGGCCCCAGGTGGGCAATCAGCCCCAGCATTTT.